Shown below are 13 T cell receptor beta chains from a single sample sequenced in a study of T cell responses to AZD1222 COVID-19 vaccine. Some clones are missing from TCRdb's copy, which holds only in-frame ones; the method was immunoSEQ multiplex PCR. The sample lists around 88,000 clones; about nine tenths were seen once. The sample consisted of peripheral blood, taken on day 0 of AZD1222 vaccination. All receptors come from an adult in good health.

This rearrangement joins TRBV19 to TRBJ2-3, with 10 bases fitting TRBD2. The trim removed 4 bases at V and 6 bases at J, leaving 13 bases unmatched. Germline V gene sequence: CDR1 LNHDA, CDR2 SQIVND (reference sequence). The CDR3 runs 17 residues. CDR3 DNA: TGTGCCAGTAGTAACATCCAGCGGGAGGGCCGGAGGGATACGCAGTATTTT. This gives the protein CASSNIQREGRRDTQYF.

This clone has just one count. This rearrangement joins TRBV6-6 to TRBJ2-3; 14 bases fit TRBD2. Germline V gene data show CDR1 as MNHNY and CDR2 as SVGAGI (reference sequence). This CDR3 is 17 amino acids long. Trimming cost V 5 bases and J 4 bases; bases outside gene matches: 8. The CDR3 DNA is TGTGCCAGCAGTCCCCCCCCGGGACTAGCGGGAGCAGATACGCAGTATTTT. It specifies CASSPPPGLAGADTQYF.

The rearrangement uses TRBV10-3 and TRBJ2-3, with D perhaps assigned TRBD1 or TRBD2 (6 bases each). V lost 9 bases and J lost 2, with 18 bases in between. This CDR3 is 15 amino acids long. From germline, CDR1 is ENHRY and CDR2 SYGVKD. CDR3 protein: CAISGGQTLTDTQYF. The CDR3 DNA is TGTGCCATTTCCGGGGGCCAGACCCTCACAGATACGCAGTATTTT.

In DNA, the CDR3 is TGTGCCAGCAGTCGGGGGCAGGGGGCGTGGAATGAGCAGTTCTTC. It translates to CASSRGQGAWNEQFF. The chain joins TRBV28 to TRBJ2-1; TRBD1 matches at 8 bases. The V gene end was trimmed by 5 bases and the J gene end by 7 bases; junction bases not matched to a gene: 10. The CDR3 extends over 15 amino acids. Per germline, CDR1 MDHEN and CDR2 SYDVKM.

The chain combines TRBV25-1 with TRBJ2-6; tentatively, D is TRBD1 (5 bases). Germline V gene sequence: CDR1 MGHDK, CDR2 SYGVNS. CDR3 length: 14 residues. V was clipped by 6 bases and J by 3 bases, with 9 bases between them. DNA for the CDR3: TGTGCCAGCAGCAGGGCTTATGGGGCCAACGTCCTGACTTTC. Residues: CASSRAYGANVLTF. Drawing the rest from reference TRBV25-1 and TRBJ2-6, the complete variable domain is EADIYQTPRYLVIGTGKKITLECSQTMGHDKMYWYQQDPGMELHLIHYSYGVNSTEKGDLSSESTVSRIRTEHFPLTLESARPSHTSQYLCASSRAYGANVLTFGAGSRLTVL.

The chain combines TRBV7-6 with TRBJ2-5; 9 positions agree with TRBD1. Germline values: CDR1 SGHVS, CDR2 FNYEAQ. Trimming at V came to 0 bases and at J to 5 bases, leaving 16 bases not matched to a gene. This CDR3 comprises 19 residues. The CDR3 coding sequence is TGTGCCAGCAGCTTAGCAGCACCGGGACAGGGTGTTTGGTGGGAGACCCAGTACTTC. Translating it yields CASSLAAPGQGVWWETQYF.

The J gene is TRBJ2-3, the V gene TRBV6-5; D remains unclear. Trimming took off 10 bases at V and 4 bases at J, with 9 bases between the two ends. Germline V gene sequence: CDR1 MNHEY, CDR2 SVGAGI. There are 11 residues in the CDR3. CDR3 sequence: CATVSPDTQYF. The DNA of the CDR3 is TGTGCCACCGTATCCCCAGATACGCAGTATTTT.

The rearrangement uses TRBV3-1 (or the pseudogene TRBV3-2) and TRBJ2-7, with 9 bases matching TRBD1. The CDR3 has 14 residues. With V trimmed by 3 bases and J by 5 bases, 5 bases remained unmatched. Germline assignment: CDR1 LGHDT and CDR2 YNNKEL (reference sequence). CDR3 coding DNA: TGTGCCAGCAGCCACAGGACAGGGGTCAACGAGCAGTACTTC. Its translation: CASSHRTGVNEQYF.

This chain joins TRBV7-9 and TRBJ1-1; a weak D match, TRBD1 (6 bases). CDR1 is SEHNR and CDR2 is FQNEAQ in the germline V gene (reference sequence). Trimming left V 1 base short and J 1 base short, with 13 bases between. This CDR3 has 16 residues. The CDR3 sequence: CASSLVSWTENTEAFF. The DNA of the CDR3 is TGTGCCAGCAGCTTAGTCTCCTGGACAGAGAACACTGAAGCTTTCTTT.

The rearrangement links TRBV24-1 to TRBJ1-5; 9 bases match TRBD1. The CDR3 totals 15 residues. J lost 0 bases, V lost 7 bases, and 3 bases had no gene match. The germline V gene has CDR1 KGHDR and CDR2 SFDVKD. CDR3 residues: CATSVGQGSNQPQHF. In DNA, the CDR3 is TGTGCCACCAGCGTGGGACAGGGTAGCAATCAGCCCCAGCATTTT.

The rearrangement uses TRBV7-2 and TRBJ1-2, with 10 positions matching TRBD1. The germline V gene has CDR1 SGHTA and CDR2 FQGNSA. V lost 5 bases and J lost 1; bases outside the gene matches: 4. The CDR3 is 15 amino acids. CDR3 residues: CASSLGQGDNYGYTF. DNA for the CDR3: TGTGCCAGCAGCCTAGGACAGGGGGATAACTATGGCTACACCTTC.

The rearrangement joins TRBV4-3 to TRBJ2-5; D may be TRBD1 (5 bases). This CDR3 has 14 residues. Looked up from germline, CDR1 is LGHNA and CDR2 is YSLEER. The V and J ends lost 3 bases and 5 bases respectively, with 13 bases between them. As DNA, the CDR3 is TGCGCCAGCAGCCACAATAAGGGGTTTGAGACCCAGTACTTC. As protein: CASSHNKGFETQYF.

The gene calls are TRBV7-9 and TRBJ1-2; D call uncertain. The CDR3 length is 14 residues. Germline CDR1 is SEHNR and CDR2 is FQNEAQ (reference sequence). V lost 5 bases, J lost 6 bases, and 16 bases lay in between. The CDR3 protein is CASSPRTELDGYTF. The CDR3 bases are TGTGCCAGCAGCCCTCGGACGGAACTAGATGGCTACACCTTC.